Listed here are 9 T cell receptor beta chains from one sample, sequenced in a study of cytomegalovirus exposure and HLA in healthy donors. Primers: 60 Vbeta forward and 13 Jbeta reverse. Only in-frame clones appear in the TCRdb table, and some are missing; sequencing was by immunoSEQ multiplex PCR. The profile shows 95,000 to 150,000 clones, more than 15% of them singletons. The sample consisted of PBMCs. The receptors derive from a female donor in good health and CMV-seropositive.

The J gene is TRBJ1-2, the V gene TRBV12-2; no DNA check was done on the table's D call, TRBD1. TRBV12-2 is tagged as a pseudogene. The CDR3 runs 14 residues. The CDR3, as DNA: TGTGCAAGTCGCTTATGTAGGGGTGACTATGGCTACACCTTC. It yields the protein CASRLCRGDYGYTF.

V is TRBV19 and J is TRBJ1-4; 8 positions agree with TRBD1. The CDR3 totals 14 residues. The V and J ends lost 6 bases and 5 bases, in that order; junction bases with no gene match: 5. Germline CDR1 and CDR2: LNHDA and SQIVND (reference sequence). This chain's CDR3 is CASRMTGENEKLFF. The CDR3 DNA reads as TGTGCCAGTAGAATGACAGGGGAGAATGAAAAACTGTTTTTT.

In DNA form, the CDR3 reads TGTGCCAGCAGCCCAGGGGTTGGCGGGAGGGCCGGGGTATACGAGCAGTACTTC. This gives the protein CASSPGVGGRAGVYEQYF. The chain combines TRBV4-2 with TRBJ2-7, with 9 bases aligning to TRBD2. The CDR3 extends over 18 amino acids. The ends lost 4 bases at V and 4 bases at J; junction bases unmatched: 17. CDR1 and CDR2 (germline): LGHNA, YNFKEQ.

In nucleotides, the CDR3 is TGTGCCAGCAGCTTAGCGCTGGCAGGGGGCCCTCTTGCCCTCTATGGCTACACCTTC. It codes for CASSLALAGGPLALYGYTF. The rearrangement uses TRBV7-9 and TRBJ1-2, with 8 positions matching TRBD1. The CDR3 has 19 amino acids. Germline CDR1 is SEHNR and CDR2 is FQNEAQ (reference sequence). J was trimmed by 4 bases and V by 0 bases; bases with no gene match: 16.

The V call is TRBV7-2, the J call TRBJ2-5; D is ambiguous. In germline, CDR1 is SGHTA, CDR2 FQGNSA. The CDR3 runs 11 residues. The V and J ends lost 8 bases and 4 bases respectively, with 8 bases between them. The CDR3 spells CASDIGETQYF. CDR3 DNA sequence: TGTGCCAGCGACATAGGAGAGACCCAGTACTTC.

The chain recombines TRBV25-1 with TRBJ2-7; a weak D match, TRBD1 (5 bases). Between the trimmed V and J ends, which lost 1 base and 3 bases, there was a span of 10 bases. Per germline, CDR1 MGHDK and CDR2 SYGVNS. This CDR3 has 14 residues. In DNA form, the CDR3 reads TGTGCCAGCAGTGAATGGGGCAGGGACTACGAGCAGTACTTC. As protein: CASSEWGRDYEQYF.

This clone turned up a few times. The J gene is TRBJ1-4, the V gene TRBV4-2; D gene unclear. With 1 base removed from V and 4 bases from J, the gap between germline ends came to 10 bases. This CDR3 is built from 15 residues. The germline V gene has CDR1 LGHNA and CDR2 YNFKEQ. The chain's CDR3 is CASSQAAVHNEKLFF. In DNA form, the CDR3 reads TGTGCCAGCAGCCAAGCTGCGGTCCATAATGAAAAACTGTTTTTT.

In its sample, this clone was seen a few times. A junction boundary mismatches the germline segment, possibly from a read error. The chain has TRBV6-5 and TRBJ1-2, with 7 nucleotides matching TRBD1. Per the germline V gene, CDR1 is MNHEY and CDR2 is SVGAGI. CDR3 length: 14 residues. CDR3 nucleotides: TGTGCCAGCAATTACCATTCAGGGGGTGATGGCTACACCTTC. This translates into CASNYHSGGDGYTF.

The chain recombines TRBV15 with TRBJ2-1; no clear D gene. Germline-derived CDR1 and CDR2 are LNHNV and YYDKDF (reference sequence). There are 14 residues in the CDR3. Trimming left V 4 bases short and J 3 bases short, with 10 bases between. The CDR3 is CATSTVRGYNEQFF. Written as DNA, the CDR3 is TGTGCCACCAGCACAGTACGTGGCTACAATGAGCAGTTCTTC.